Listed here is a single TCR beta chain. Its antigen is unidentified. The assay was immunoSEQ multiplex PCR, and TCRdb's table has in-frame clones only and misses some. The data show some 170,000 clones, around nine tenths seen once. This CDR3 has 16 residues. Germline CDR1 MNHEY, CDR2 SMNVEV (reference sequence). Trimming removed 6 bases from V and 2 bases from J; junction bases left unmatched: 7. This sample is part of a study of T cell responses to AZD1222 COVID-19 vaccine. Overall study findings and caveats: The span of vaccine-associated CD4 TCRs extended across spike, with dominance at 160-218 and 743-854. Clonal diversity was possibly underestimated, and white British individuals and females predominated among donors. With two AZD1222 doses given, Spike-specific TCR breadth and depth both rose.

The specimen comprised peripheral blood, sampled on day 0 of AZD1222 vaccination. This clonotype originated in an adult in good health. The chain couples TRBV27 to TRBJ1-2; 12 positions match TRBD1. In DNA, the CDR3 is TGTGCCAGCAGGGCCGGGACAGGGGGCTCCAACTATGGCTACACCTTC. It encodes CASRAGTGGSNYGYTF.